This T cell receptor (beta chain) derives from a study of shared clonotypes between healthy human individuals. Here immunoSEQ multiplex PCR was the method, and the copy in TCRdb shows in-frame clones only, minus some. This table holds over 2 million clones, 85% to 95% found once. Study findings and constraints: Even with large depth, rarefaction showed that sorted-subset sequencing was incomplete.

About this clone itself: What it binds is not known. Other DNA sequences in the same sample also yield this CDR3.

Trimming left V 0 bases short and J 0 bases short, with 7 bases between. CDR1 SGDLS and CDR2 YYNGEE come from the germline V gene. CDR3 size: 14 residues. This sequence joins TRBV9 and TRBJ2-7, with no clear D. Material for sequencing was naive CD4+ T cells from PBMCs. The subset denotes: CD45RA+ positively selected. This receptor was obtained from a young man in good health. Some clones in this sample may be carry-over from other donors' samples. CDR3 in DNA: TGTGCCAGCAGCGTAGCAGAACCCTCCTACGAGCAGTACTTC. Residues: CASSVAEPSYEQYF.